What follows is one TCR beta chain and its context. The antigen it recognizes is unknown. Qualities for individual bases were not recorded, and no much larger clone is one base off. Including cysteine and phenylalanine, the CDR3 has 13 amino acids. Of the read, only the CDR3 DNA is kept; its 39 bases are in frame from base 1. V is pared back by 2 bases and J by 0 bases, with 8 bases lying between the germline termini. Based on the germline V gene (reference sequence), the CDR1 and CDR2 sequences are GTSNPN and SVGIG. The data were obtained in a study of CD8 T cells in Susac syndrome (dated by TCRdb to the late 2010s). About the investigation overall: Repertoire sequencing was used to test whether CD8+ T cell activation and differentiation in Susac syndrome was antigen driven. CD8+ T cell repertoire clonality was compared between about 12 healthy donors, some 14 Susac syndrome patients and about 15 multiple sclerosis patients.

Peripheral blood CD8+ and CD4+ T cells from healthy donors, Susac syndrome patients and multiple sclerosis patients were profiled by high-throughput TCR beta sequencing. The multiple sclerosis controls were treatment-naive patients who had stable or active relapsing-remitting disease and met the revised McDonald criteria. Bulk CD8+ and CD4+ T cells were purified by magnetic negative isolation, while CD8+ TEMRA cells were enriched using FACS. Blood was collected in EDTA tubes and processed within 24 hours, with PBMCs isolated through density gradient centrifugation. PBMCs intended for TCR sequencing were cryopreserved in liquid nitrogen and were subsequently thawed in a 37 degrees C water bath. The sorted or isolated CD4+, CD8+ and CD8+ TEMRA cells had a purity of 90% or higher. RNA was extracted with the RNeasy kit and about 0.5 to 1 ug was reverse transcribed using random hexamers. TCR beta CDR3 regions were amplified with the immunoSEQ multiplex PCR assay covering 54 Vbeta and 13 Jbeta segments. Bias from PCR amplification was corrected by using a synthetic template baseline for primer optimization and for computational correction. In the source study's methods: Reads were annotated to V, D and J genes per IMGT and analyzed with immunoSEQ Analyzer, keeping only productive sequences. To calculate clonality, Shannon entropy was normalized by log2 of the number of productive unique sequences and then subtracted from one. For each patient and control, public and private clones were evaluated within the 100 most prevalent clones. A clone was defined as Susac-specific if it was absent from the healthy and MS cohorts, from roughly 980 published viral clones and from other ImmuneACCESS disease sequences. Using fastp trimming at Q25 and MiXCR clonotype assembly, TCRdb reanalyzed the public sequencing data and kept in-frame beta chains. Each entry is one CDR3 protein sequence, shown with its most common DNA and genes. For this entry, the V and J calls and clone size follow TCRdb and not the study's own pipeline. The sample yields 250,000 to 300,000 distinct CDR3 sequences; approximately 85% were counted once. 0.095% to 0.14% of the sample belongs to the ten largest clones.

What the research found in general, with its limitations: The number of individuals in the TCR sequencing and HLA analysis was acknowledged as relatively small.

The sample was CD8+ T cells from PBMCs. This clonotype was sampled from a human donor with multiple sclerosis. The chain links TRBV30 with TRBJ2-7, with the D gene uncertain. Here the CDR3 is given as CAWSPNPSYEQYF. The nucleotide sequence is TGTGCCTGGAGTCCCAATCCCTCCTACGAGCAGTACTTC.